A selection of T cell receptor beta chains follows, all from one sample in a study of blood T cell repertoires in COVID-19. Profiled with immunoSEQ multiplex PCR; TCRdb holds only in-frame clones, not every one. The sample includes around 230,000 clones, about 88% of them seen just once. The source material was peripheral blood. The receptors derive from a man between 40 and 49 years old with acute or convalescent COVID-19. Each CDR3 is given with its conserved first and last residue. The order of the fields is D gene, V gene, CDR3 length, J gene, CDR3 DNA, CDR3 protein. D genes are given only for firm matches.

d_call: TRBD1
v_call: TRBV5-1
cdr3_length: 14
j_call: TRBJ2-5
cdr3_nt: TGCGCCAGCAGCATAGGACAGGGCCAAGAGACCCAGTACTTC
cdr3_aa: CASSIGQGQETQYF

d_call: -
v_call: TRBV29-1
cdr3_length: 13
j_call: TRBJ1-2
cdr3_nt: TGCAGCGTTGAAGGGGGGCTTAGGTATGGCTACACCTTC
cdr3_aa: CSVEGGLRYGYTF

d_call: -
v_call: TRBV4-2
cdr3_length: 15
j_call: TRBJ1-5
cdr3_nt: TGTGCCAGCAGCCTCAATCAGGGGCCCGATCAGCCCCAGCATTTT
cdr3_aa: CASSLNQGPDQPQHF

d_call: TRBD1
v_call: TRBV28
cdr3_length: 15
j_call: TRBJ1-1
cdr3_nt: TGTGCCAGCAGTCCAGACAGGGGGTATAGCACTGAAGCTTTCTTT
cdr3_aa: CASSPDRGYSTEAFF

d_call: -
v_call: TRBV6-5
cdr3_length: 15
j_call: TRBJ2-5
cdr3_nt: TGTGCCAGCAGTTACGCGGGCAGGTACCAAGAGACCCAGTACTTC
cdr3_aa: CASSYAGRYQETQYF

d_call: -
v_call: TRBV19
cdr3_length: 17
j_call: TRBJ1-1
cdr3_nt: TGTGCCAGTAGTATACCGAACAGAAAGGCATGGGAGACTGAAGCTTTCTTT
cdr3_aa: CASSIPNRKAWETEAFF

d_call: TRBD1
v_call: TRBV2
cdr3_length: 13
j_call: TRBJ2-7
cdr3_nt: TGTGCCAGCAGTCGGGACAGGGATCGCGAGCAGTACTTC
cdr3_aa: CASSRDRDREQYF

d_call: TRBD1
v_call: TRBV5-4
cdr3_length: 15
j_call: TRBJ1-1
cdr3_nt: TGTGCCAGCAGCTCTCGACAGGGGGCGCAGACTGAAGCTTTCTTT
cdr3_aa: CASSSRQGAQTEAFF

d_call: TRBD1
v_call: TRBV28
cdr3_length: 15
j_call: TRBJ1-2
cdr3_nt: TGTGCCAGCAGCGCAAGGACAGGGGGCGCCTATGGCTACACCTTC
cdr3_aa: CASSARTGGAYGYTF

d_call: TRBD2
v_call: TRBV19
cdr3_length: 16
j_call: TRBJ2-1
cdr3_nt: TGTGCCAGTAGTGATAGCGGGGACAACTCCTACAATGAGCAGTTCTTC
cdr3_aa: CASSDSGDNSYNEQFF

d_call: TRBD2
v_call: TRBV13
cdr3_length: 18
j_call: TRBJ2-1
cdr3_nt: TGTGCCAGCAGCTTTGGACTAGCGGGAGGGCCGGGGAGGAATGAGCAGTTCTTC
cdr3_aa: CASSFGLAGGPGRNEQFF

d_call: -
v_call: TRBV27
cdr3_length: 13
j_call: TRBJ1-2
cdr3_nt: TGTGCCAGCAGTTTAGAGGGCAGCTATGGCTACACCTTC
cdr3_aa: CASSLEGSYGYTF

d_call: -
v_call: TRBV9
cdr3_length: 14
j_call: TRBJ1-5
cdr3_nt: TGTGCCAGCAGCGTGGGGCAGATCGGTCAGCCCCAGCATTTT
cdr3_aa: CASSVGQIGQPQHF

d_call: TRBD2
v_call: TRBV28
cdr3_length: 20
j_call: TRBJ2-1
cdr3_nt: TGTGCCAGCAGTTTATCCCTACCCGGACTAGCGGGACTTTCCTACAATGAGCAGTTCTTC
cdr3_aa: CASSLSLPGLAGLSYNEQFF

d_call: -
v_call: TRBV6-1
cdr3_length: 16
j_call: TRBJ2-6
cdr3_nt: TGTGCCAGCAGTGAGAACAGGGTCGGAGGGGCCAACGTCCTGACTTTC
cdr3_aa: CASSENRVGGANVLTF

d_call: -
v_call: TRBV19
cdr3_length: 13
j_call: TRBJ2-1
cdr3_nt: TGTGCCAGTAGTAACGGCGGCCCAGATGAGCAGTTCTTC
cdr3_aa: CASSNGGPDEQFF

d_call: -
v_call: TRBV7-2
cdr3_length: 15
j_call: TRBJ2-1
cdr3_nt: TGTGCCAGCAGCTTAGAAGTCCGCGGGTCCAATGAGCAGTTCTTC
cdr3_aa: CASSLEVRGSNEQFF

d_call: TRBD1
v_call: TRBV28
cdr3_length: 15
j_call: TRBJ1-2
cdr3_nt: TGTGCCAGCAGTTGGGAGGGACAGGGGGACTATGGCTACACCTTC
cdr3_aa: CASSWEGQGDYGYTF

d_call: TRBD1
v_call: TRBV6-5
cdr3_length: 14
j_call: TRBJ2-2
cdr3_nt: TGTGCCAGCACATACAGGGGGCGCGTCGGGGAGCTGTTTTTT
cdr3_aa: CASTYRGRVGELFF